This T cell receptor (beta chain) was found in a study of molecular identifiers for immune sequencing clone quantification. Of note for this clonotype: This may arise from a read error, as a much more abundant clone is one base away.

TCRdb analysed the PCR reads with MiXCR anew, one entry per CDR3 protein. This table holds around 460,000 distinct CDR3 sequences, 25% found once. The specimen sequenced was naive CD8+ T cells from blood, with Jurkat cell RNA spiked in. Subset here: FACS-sorted CD8+CD4-CCR7+CD45RA+ naive T cells. This receptor was identified in a human donor in good health. Some libraries in this study had Jurkat cell RNA spiked in.

The CDR3 sequence is CASSLVLSGGATDTQYF. The CDR3 nucleotides read TGTGCCAGCAGCTTAGTGCTTAGCGGGGGGGCGACAGATACGCAGTATTTT. The genes are TRBV7-6 and TRBJ2-3; 11 nucleotides line up with TRBD2. The V segment lost 1 base and the J segment 3 bases; nucleotides outside the gene matches: 6. The CDR3 spans 17 residues. Germline CDR1 reads SGHVS; CDR2 reads FNYEAQ.